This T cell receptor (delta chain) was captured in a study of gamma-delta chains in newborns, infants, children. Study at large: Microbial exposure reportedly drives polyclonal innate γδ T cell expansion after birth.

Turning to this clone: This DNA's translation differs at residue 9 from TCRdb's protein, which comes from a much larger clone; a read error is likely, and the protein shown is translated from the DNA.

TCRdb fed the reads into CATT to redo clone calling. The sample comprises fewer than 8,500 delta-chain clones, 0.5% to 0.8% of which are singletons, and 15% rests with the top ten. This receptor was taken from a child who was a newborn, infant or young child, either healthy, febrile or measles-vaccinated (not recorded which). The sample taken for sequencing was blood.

For the CDR3, the DNA is TGTGCCTGTGACGAATGGGGGATCGGCTCCTGGGACACCCGACAGATGTTTTTC. It specifies CACDEWGIGSWDTRQMFF. This sequence joins TRDV2 and TRDJ3; TRDD3 agrees at 8 bases. Germline-derived CDR1 and CDR2 are GEAIGNYY and EKD. CDR3 size: 18 residues. Trimming removed 3 bases from V and 0 bases from J; junction bases left unmatched: 6.